One and the same sample provided the 9 T cell receptor beta chains below, sequenced in a study of blood T cells in healthy people across ages. Sample-barcoded 5' priming and a J-beta primer mix drove a second PCR of roughly 6 to 12 cycles. TCRdb itself ran the 5' RACE reads through MiXCR, one entry per CDR3 protein. The table records hundreds of thousands of distinct CDR3 sequences, roughly half of them present only once. Input material: blood. The source is a woman of 80 years or more in good health.

In this sample, this clonotype turned up once. CDR3 sequence (DNA): TGCAGTGCTCTCAGACTAGCGGGGGCCCCAACGACCCAGTACTTC. It yields the protein CSALRLAGAPTTQYF. The chain has TRBV20-1 and TRBJ2-5; TRBD2 matches at 12 bases. Germline CDR1 DFQATT, CDR2 SNEGSKA (reference sequence). With 5 bases clipped from V and 7 bases from J, the junction kept 11 bases outside the gene matches. The CDR3 is 15 residues long.

This clonotype was observed many times. The CDR3 protein is CASRSQINNEQFF. The CDR3 DNA follows: TGTGCCAGTAGAAGCCAAATAAACAATGAGCAGTTCTTC. The chain combines TRBV6-5 with TRBJ2-1; D is unresolved. This CDR3 is 13 amino acids long. The germline CDR1 and CDR2 sequences are MNHEY and SVGAGI. V lost 9 bases, J lost 5 bases, and 14 bases lay in between.

This clonotype was recorded only once. The chain couples TRBV10-2 to TRBJ2-7; 7 bases agree with TRBD1. There are 15 residues in the CDR3. V lost 8 bases, J lost 2 bases, and 12 bases stayed unmatched. Germline V gives CDR1 WSHSY, CDR2 SAAADI. The CDR3 is CASRTPGQRPYEQYF. The CDR3 DNA follows: TGCGCCAGCCGAACCCCGGGACAGAGACCCTACGAGCAGTACTTC.

The chain carries TRBV14 and TRBJ2-3; D is unresolved. Germline assignment: CDR1 SGHDN and CDR2 FVKESK. The CDR3 is made up of 13 amino acids. The V gene lost 3 bases and the J gene lost 3 bases, with 7 bases spanning the gap. The CDR3 DNA reads TGTGCCAGCAGCCATTTAGTGACAGATACGCAGTATTTT. It codes for CASSHLVTDTQYF.

This clonotype was counted many times. The chain links TRBV13 to TRBJ2-1, with D possibly matching TRBD2 (6 bases). Trimming took 3 bases from V and 0 from J, leaving 12 bases between them. This CDR3 comprises 16 residues. The V gene's germline CDR1 is PRHDT and CDR2 FYEKMQ (reference sequence). CDR3 coding DNA: TGTGCCAGCAGCTTGTTCCGGGGGAGCTCCTACAATGAGCAGTTCTTC. Amino acid sequence: CASSLFRGSSYNEQFF.

The chain carries TRBV15 and TRBJ2-5; a weak D match, TRBD1 (5 bases). Germline CDR1 LNHNV, CDR2 YYDKDF (reference sequence). This CDR3 is built from 16 residues. Trimming shortened V by 1 base and J by 2 bases, and 14 bases separated the two germline ends. The CDR3 sequence is CATSRGAGMGQETQYF. CDR3 DNA sequence: TGTGCCACCAGCAGAGGAGCAGGGATGGGGCAAGAGACCCAGTACTTC.

The chain uses TRBV9 and TRBJ2-3, with 8 nucleotides matching TRBD2. Germline V gene sequence: CDR1 SGDLS, CDR2 YYNGEE. The CDR3 runs 16 residues. Losses at the gene ends were 0 bases for V and 4 bases for J; bases not matched to a gene: 7. The CDR3 coding sequence is TGTGCCAGCAGCGTAGGTGGCGGGGGGCGTGCAGATACGCAGTATTTT. Translated, it gives CASSVGGGGRADTQYF.

This clonotype was detected many times. V and J are TRBV20-1 and TRBJ1-5; D gene uncertain. Per germline, CDR1 DFQATT and CDR2 SNEGSKA (reference sequence). CDR3 length: 12 residues. Trimming shortened V by 4 bases and J by 7 bases, and 11 bases separated the two germline ends. The CDR3 DNA is TGCAGTGCTATCCCGGGTCCCCAGCCCCAGCATTTT. Encoded protein: CSAIPGPQPQHF.

This chain links TRBV3-1 with TRBJ1-2; D is possibly TRBD1 (6 bases). The ends were cut back, 6 bases at V and 4 bases at J, with 15 bases in the middle. The CDR3 length is 14 residues. Germline V lookup: CDR1 LGHDT, CDR2 YNNKEL (reference sequence). CDR3 amino acids: CASSHREMSYGYTF. The CDR3 DNA is TGTGCCAGCAGTCACAGGGAAATGAGCTATGGCTACACCTTC.